The present entry profiles one T cell receptor beta chain with its context. Its specificity is not known. The CDR3 is made up of 14 amino acids. Trimming at V came to 7 bases and at J to 2 bases, leaving 3 bases not matched to a gene. Germline CDR1 is SNHLY and CDR2 is FYNNEI. PCR employed 60 Vbeta and 13 Jbeta primers. The method was immunoSEQ multiplex PCR; TCRdb's version includes in-frame clones alone and lacks a portion of them. This table has about 100,000 clones, 70% to 80% appearing once. The data derive from a study of cytomegalovirus exposure and HLA in healthy donors. General observations from the study: Productive rates of about 87% or about 30% were seen for most TCR beta V segments in an earlier analysis. With high specificity and sensitivity, the classifier reportedly diagnosed cytomegalovirus status. 150 to 200 TCR beta chains were listed as cytomegalovirus-associated.

The TCR was taken from a woman aged 18-29 years in good health and CMV-seropositive. The chain recombines TRBV2 with TRBJ2-7; 12 bases map to TRBD2. The sequencing sample was made of PBMCs. The chain's CDR3 is CASNLAGGPYEQYF. CDR3 bases: TGTGCCAGCAATCTAGCGGGAGGGCCCTACGAGCAGTACTTC.